What follows is one T cell receptor beta chain and its context. Sequencing used immunoSEQ multiplex PCR; TCRdb keeps in-frame clones, though not all of them. This sample has roughly 120,000 clones, with roughly 85% found just once. The sample originates from a study of blood T cell repertoires in COVID-19. Turning to the study itself: The samples span acute and convalescent COVID-19 from the United States, Italy and Spain. Sources were T cells, B-cell-depleted T cells, or PBMCs; the material itself was cDNA or gDNA.

The CDR3 is 13 residues long. Trimming left V 6 bases short and J 1 base short, with 9 bases between. Germline CDR1 and CDR2: SQVTM and ANQGSEA. Sequenced sample: peripheral blood. V and J are TRBV29-1 and TRBJ2-2, with a tentative D call TRBD1 (6 bases). The TCR originated in a human donor in a cohort sampled during active COVID-19. DNA for the CDR3: TGCAGCGTGAAGGACAGGAACACCGGGGAGCTGTTTTTT. As protein: CSVKDRNTGELFF.